Below are 20 T cell receptor beta chains sequenced from a single sample in a study of blood T cell repertoires in COVID-19. Only in-frame clones appear in the TCRdb table, and some are missing; sequencing was by immunoSEQ multiplex PCR. The table has fewer than 350,000 clones, more than 75% seen once. Sequencing was performed on PBMCs or T cells enriched from blood (not recorded which). The receptor source for this set is a woman between 35 and 50 years old with acute COVID-19.

This chain links TRBV15 with TRBJ1-1; 12 bases are a match to TRBD1. V was clipped by 6 bases and J by 3 bases; unmatched bases: 2. CDR3 length equals 14 residues. Germline-derived CDR1 and CDR2 are LNHNV and YYDKDF (reference sequence). The CDR3 is CATRRDRGHTEAFF. In DNA, the CDR3 is TGTGCCACCAGGAGGGACAGGGGGCACACTGAAGCTTTCTTT. Full variable domain (missing parts from reference TRBV15 and TRBJ1-1): DAMVIQNPRYQVTQFGKPVTLSCSQTLNHNVMYWYQQKSSQAPKLLFHYYDKDFNNEADTPDNFQSRRPNTSFCFLDIRSPGLGDTAMYLCATRRDRGHTEAFFGQGTRLTVV.

This clone was seen just once. The V gene is TRBV7-2, the J gene TRBJ1-5; possible D gene TRBD1, 6 bases. From germline, CDR1 is SGHTA and CDR2 FQGNSA. V was cut by 3 bases and J by 1 base, with 13 bases left in between. The CDR3 has 16 amino acids. The CDR3 DNA reads TGTGCCAGCAGCTTGTTGGGACACATAAGCAATCAGCCCCAGCATTTT. Protein sequence: CASSLLGHISNQPQHF.

The CDR3 protein is CASSTTSWGYQETQYF. In DNA form, the CDR3 reads TGTGCCAGCAGCACAACTAGCTGGGGGTACCAAGAGACCCAGTACTTC. The chain joins TRBV13 to TRBJ2-5; weak D call: TRBD2 (6 bases). CDR1 PRHDT and CDR2 FYEKMQ come from the germline V gene (reference sequence). The CDR3 sequence is 16 residues long. Trimming cost V 5 bases and J 0 bases, with 16 bases left between them.

In the case of this clone: Different DNA sequences within this sample yield the same CDR3. The rearrangement uses TRBV9 and TRBJ2-7; D might be TRBD2 (6 bases). The V end lost 0 bases, the J end lost 5 bases, and 12 bases lay between the germline ends. CDR3 size: 14 residues. Looked up from germline, CDR1 is SGDLS and CDR2 is YYNGEE. The CDR3: CASSVAGASDEQYF. In DNA, the CDR3 is TGTGCCAGCAGCGTAGCGGGAGCGTCGGACGAGCAGTACTTC.

The chain combines TRBV19 with TRBJ1-2; 9 bases line up with TRBD1. CDR3 length: 16 amino acids. Germline V gives CDR1 LNHDA, CDR2 SQIVND (reference sequence). The J segment lost 3 bases and the V segment lost 5 bases, leaving 10 bases of the junction unmatched. The CDR3, as DNA: TGTGCCAGTAGTTTTCAGACAGGGGGGGGAGACTATGGCTACACCTTC. Amino acids: CASSFQTGGGDYGYTF.

The chain recombines TRBV28 with TRBJ1-1; D may be TRBD1 (6 bases). Germline lookup yields CDR1 MDHEN and CDR2 SYDVKM. The length of the CDR3 is 13 residues. Trimming took off 6 bases at V and 4 bases at J, with 12 bases between the two ends. DNA for the CDR3: TGTGCCAGCAGCTTACAGGGAATCACTGAAGCTTTCTTT. It encodes CASSLQGITEAFF. The full variable domain, completed using reference TRBV28 and TRBJ1-1, is DVKVTQSSRYLVKRTGEKVFLECVQDMDHENMFWYRQDPGLGLRLIYFSYDVKMKEKGDIPEGYSVSREKKERFSLILESASTNQTSMYLCASSLQGITEAFFGQGTRLTVV.

J is TRBJ2-3 and V is TRBV5-1, with 13 bases lining up with TRBD2. CDR3 length equals 19 residues. Per germline, CDR1 SGHRS and CDR2 YFSETQ. The trim removed 4 bases at V and 2 bases at J, leaving 13 bases unmatched. CDR3 sequence (DNA): TGCGCCAGCAGCCAGAGGACTAGCGGGGGTTCTTCTCCCACAGATACGCAGTATTTT. Its protein product is CASSQRTSGGSSPTDTQYF.

To note about this clone: An end of the junction does not agree with germline; a read error may underlie this. J is TRBJ1-2 and V is TRBV7-9, with TRBD1 as a possible D gene (5 bases). The CDR3 extends over 11 amino acids. Looked up from germline, CDR1 is SEHNR and CDR2 is FQNEAQ (reference sequence). The CDR3 DNA reads TGTGCCAGCAGCTTAGAAGCGGGACCTCTCTTC. It specifies CASSLEAGPLF.

This chain connects TRBV28 to TRBJ1-1; 8 nucleotides line up with TRBD1. Germline V gene sequence: CDR1 MDHEN, CDR2 SYDVKM. Trimming removed 3 bases from V and 3 bases from J; junction bases left unmatched: 6. This CDR3 region has 15 residues. CDR3 nucleotide sequence: TGTGCCAGCAGTTTGGACAGGGACGGGTACACTGAAGCTTTCTTT. It encodes CASSLDRDGYTEAFF.

The gene calls are TRBV6-5 and TRBJ2-3; D remains ambiguous. V gave up 6 bases and J gave up 6 bases, with 16 bases separating them. This CDR3 has 14 residues. Germline CDR1 and CDR2: MNHEY and SVGAGI. Here the CDR3 DNA reads TGTGCCAGCAGCCCCGCGGCTCCGCGGGATACGCAGTATTTT. It encodes CASSPAAPRDTQYF.

V and J are TRBV11-2 and TRBJ2-1; D is possibly TRBD2 (6 bases). This CDR3 is 18 amino acids long. The V end lost 4 bases, the J end lost 1 base, and 20 bases lay between the germline ends. Germline CDR1 is SGHAT and CDR2 is FQNNGV. CDR3 sequence: CASSSRGGTSGSYNEQFF. The CDR3 DNA reads as TGTGCCAGCAGCTCCCGGGGAGGTACTTCGGGATCCTACAATGAGCAGTTCTTC.

V gene TRBV3-1 (or the pseudogene TRBV3-2) combines with J gene TRBJ2-2, with D possibly matching TRBD1 (7 bases). The V gene's germline CDR1 is LGHDT and CDR2 YNNKEL (reference sequence). The CDR3 consists of 15 residues. Trimming took 5 bases from V and 4 from J, leaving 14 bases between them. CDR3 nucleotide sequence: TGTGCCAGCAGCGACCGACAGGGAGGCACCGGGGAGCTGTTTTTT. This sequence encodes CASSDRQGGTGELFF.

The chain recombines TRBV11-2 with TRBJ2-7; TRBD2 aligns across 7 bases. CDR3 length equals 17 residues. Germline values: CDR1 SGHAT, CDR2 FQNNGV. With 3 bases clipped from V and 2 bases from J, the junction kept 13 bases outside the gene matches. The CDR3 region is CASSLSIGGGVPYEQYF. The CDR3 DNA reads TGTGCCAGCAGCTTGAGCATCGGCGGGGGAGTACCCTACGAGCAGTACTTC. Full variable domain (remainder filled in from reference TRBV11-2 and TRBJ2-7): EAGVAQSPRYKIIEKRQSVAFWCNPISGHATLYWYQQILGQGPKLLIQFQNNGVVDDSQLPKDRFSAERLKGVDSTLKIQPAKLEDSAVYLCASSLSIGGGVPYEQYFGPGTRLTVT.

The V and J genes are TRBV7-9 and TRBJ2-7, with 8 nucleotides matching TRBD1. This CDR3 contains 15 residues. The germline V gene has CDR1 SEHNR and CDR2 FQNEAQ (reference sequence). The V gene end was trimmed by 5 bases and the J gene end by 2 bases; junction bases not matched to a gene: 8. As DNA, the CDR3 is TGTGCCAGCAGCCCAAGCGGACAGGGAACCTACGAGCAGTACTTC. Translation gives CASSPSGQGTYEQYF.

This chain joins TRBV15 and TRBJ2-2, with D perhaps matching TRBD1 (6 bases). With 0 bases removed from V and 6 bases from J, the gap between germline ends came to 11 bases. Looked up from germline, CDR1 is LNHNV and CDR2 is YYDKDF (reference sequence). The CDR3 has 15 residues. The CDR3 region has the DNA TGTGCCACCAGCAGAGAAATCAGGGGTTCCGGGGAGCTGTTTTTT. Translated: CATSREIRGSGELFF.

The chain links TRBV7-2 to TRBJ2-3; 7 positions match TRBD2. This CDR3 is 17 amino acids long. Trimming removed 6 bases from V and 2 bases from J; junction bases left unmatched: 14. Germline V gene lookup returns CDR1 SGHTA and CDR2 FQGNSA. CDR3 residues: CASREILGGGNTDTQYF. The CDR3 nucleotides read TGTGCCAGCAGAGAAATCCTAGGCGGGGGAAACACAGATACGCAGTATTTT.

The V and J genes are TRBV4-2 and TRBJ1-5; D gene unclear. Germline V gives CDR1 LGHNA, CDR2 YNFKEQ. The CDR3 extends over 13 amino acids. The V end lost 0 bases, the J end lost 5 bases, and 5 bases lay between the germline ends. CDR3 DNA sequence: TGTGCCAGCAGCCAAGATGCAGATCAGCCCCAGCATTTT. This encodes CASSQDADQPQHF.

V gene TRBV21-1 combines with J gene TRBJ1-1; the D call in the table, TRBD1, was not verified against the DNA. TRBV21-1 is recorded as a pseudogene. This CDR3 spans 18 amino acids. Written as DNA, the CDR3 is TGTGCCAGCAGCAAAGCGCTTTTAACAGGGAAGACCGACACTGAAGCTTTCTTT. Its translation is CASSKALLTGKTDTEAFF.

The gene calls are TRBV30 and TRBJ2-5; D is undetermined. The V and J ends lost 0 bases and 2 bases respectively, with 13 bases between them. The germline CDR1 and CDR2 sequences are GTSNPN and SVGIG (reference sequence). This CDR3 has 15 amino acids. CDR3 residues: CAWSVGFGGQETQYF. DNA of the CDR3: TGTGCCTGGAGTGTAGGCTTCGGCGGACAAGAGACCCAGTACTTC.

The chain employs TRBV18 and TRBJ2-2; D is perhaps TRBD1 (6 bases). Germline values: CDR1 KGHSH, CDR2 LQKENI. Trimming stripped 1 base from V and 1 base from J, with 10 bases between. The CDR3 runs 16 residues. The CDR3 nucleotides read TGTGCCAGCTCACCACTTCAGGGGAGGAACACCGGGGAGCTGTTTTTT. Translated: CASSPLQGRNTGELFF.